The 18 T cell receptor beta chains below were found in one sample sequenced in a study of T cells in women clearing cervical HPV infection. The method was immunoSEQ multiplex PCR; TCRdb's version includes in-frame clones alone and lacks a portion of them. Reported are around 38,000 clones; the ten largest clones contain 7.6%. The source material was blood buffy coat. These receptors originate from a woman aged 18-70 years with a cervical HPV16 infection that either progressed to CIN3+ or cleared (not recorded which).

With respect to this clone: The DNA ends 3 residues before the CDR3 does, and the rest of the CDR3 is filled in from the germline J gene. The rearrangement uses TRBV19 and TRBJ1-2; TRBD1 matches 8 bases. The CDR3 is 14 residues long. Germline CDR1 LNHDA, CDR2 SQIVND (reference sequence). Trimming took 6 bases from V and 1 from J; bases not matched to a gene: 4. CDR3 DNA (partial): TGTGCCAGTAGGCGGACAGGGCTTAACTATGGC. The encoded protein is CASRRTGLNYG. In full, the CDR3 reads CASRRTGLNYGYTF.

With regard to this clone: The read ends 3 residues before the CDR3 terminus; that terminus is restored from the germline J gene. This chain connects TRBV20-1 to TRBJ1-5; D gene uncertain. CDR3 length equals 15 residues. Trimming stripped 0 bases from V and 0 bases from J, with 9 bases between. The V gene's germline CDR1 is DFQATT and CDR2 SNEGSKA (reference sequence). CDR3 sequence reads: CSAREFNYSNQPQHF. The part of the CDR3 DNA that was read is TGCAGTGCTAGAGAGTTTAACTATAGCAATCAGCCC.

A word on this clone: The CDR3 end is not reached by the read, which stops 3 residues before it; the germline J gene fills it in. This sequence joins TRBV11-1 and TRBJ2-1; 11 positions agree with TRBD1. From germline, CDR1 is SGHAT and CDR2 FQDESV (reference sequence). V gave up 4 bases and J gave up 3 bases; unmatched junction bases: 2. CDR3 length: 15 amino acids. The chain's CDR3 is CASSSGQGDYNEQFF. The DNA read from the CDR3 is TGTGCCAGCAGCTCGGGACAGGGGGACTACAATGAG.

For this clone: From the germline J gene comes the end of the CDR3, since the read stops 3 residues before it. The chain links TRBV6-2 or TRBV6-3 to TRBJ1-2; 7 bases are a match to TRBD1. The length of the CDR3 is 15 residues. CDR1 and CDR2 from the germline V gene are MNHEY and SVGEGT. V dropped 2 bases and J dropped 4; count of bases not matched to a gene: 7. The sequenced CDR3 bases are TGTGCCAGCAGTTACCTCCGGGACAGTGCCTATGGC. The encoded protein is CASSYLRDSAYG. In full, the CDR3 is CASSYLRDSAYGYTF.

In the case of this clone: The CDR3 goes on 3 residues after the read ends, and that part is filled in from the germline J gene. V gene TRBV5-1 combines with J gene TRBJ2-3; D is ambiguous. V was trimmed by 3 bases and J by 0 bases, leaving 8 bases between them. The germline V gene has CDR1 SGHRS and CDR2 YFSETQ. The CDR3 has 14 amino acids. The CDR3 sequence: CASSSIQSTDTQYF. The covered CDR3 bases are TGCGCCAGCAGCTCGATACAGAGCACAGATACG.

Turning to this clone: The read gets to within 3 residues of the CDR3 end, and the germline J gene fills in the rest. This chain joins TRBV2 and TRBJ2-3; D may be TRBD1 (6 bases). Deletions cut 2 bases from V and 4 bases from J, with 13 bases between. CDR3 length equals 15 residues. CDR1 SNHLY and CDR2 FYNNEI come from the germline V gene. Incomplete CDR3 DNA: TGTGCCAGCAGTGAACAAGGGGGTGGAGCAGATACG. Its translation is CASSEQGGGADT. The full CDR3 is CASSEQGGGADTQYF.

As concerns this clone: The read halts 3 residues ahead of the CDR3 end, with the missing end drawn from the germline J gene. V usage is TRBV19 and J usage is TRBJ2-7, with 9 bases matching TRBD2. With 4 bases clipped from V and 4 bases from J, the junction kept 2 bases outside the gene matches. The CDR3 is 13 residues long. The germline gives CDR1 LNHDA, CDR2 SQIVND (reference sequence). The CDR3 bases that were read are TGTGCCAGTAGTACTAGCGGGATTTACGAG. Translated, it gives CASSTSGIYE. In full, the CDR3 reads CASSTSGIYEQYF.

With respect to this clone: The read comes to an end 3 residues before the CDR3 does, leaving the germline J gene to fill in the end. V and J are TRBV5-1 and TRBJ1-2, with 8 bases identical to TRBD1. V shed 1 base, J shed 6 bases, and the junction held 11 bases outside the gene matches. In germline, CDR1 is SGHRS, CDR2 YFSETQ. The CDR3 has 16 residues. Here the CDR3 reads CASSLTPDRVMDGYTF. The covered CDR3 bases are TGCGCCAGCAGCTTGACCCCGGACAGGGTAATGGATGGC. The full variable domain, completed using reference TRBV5-1 and TRBJ1-2, is KAGVTQTPRYLIKTRGQQVTLSCSPISGHRSVSWYQQTPGQGLQFLFEYFSETQRNKGNFPGRFSGRQFSNSRSEMNVSTLELGDSALYLCASSLTPDRVMDGYTFGSGTRLTVV.

In regard to this clone: The CDR3 end is not reached by the read, which stops 3 residues before it; the germline J gene fills it in. The chain couples TRBV7-2 to TRBJ1-3; 8 nucleotides match TRBD1. The CDR3 is made up of 15 amino acids. Germline values: CDR1 SGHTA, CDR2 FQGNSA. J was trimmed by 1 base and V by 7 bases; bases with no gene match: 6. CDR3 region: CASKEQGGSGNTIYF. The sequenced CDR3 bases are TGTGCCAGCAAGGAACAGGGGGGGTCTGGAAACACC.

As to this clone: The sequence runs out 3 residues before the end of the CDR3; the remainder is reconstructed from the germline J gene. The chain carries TRBV28 and TRBJ1-4; 8 bases align to TRBD1. Germline values: CDR1 MDHEN, CDR2 SYDVKM. The trim removed 7 bases at V and 5 bases at J, leaving 9 bases unmatched. The CDR3 runs 15 residues. CDR3 region: CASTPWGTGNEKLFF. The CDR3 DNA, read in part, is TGTGCCAGCACCCCGTGGGGGACAGGAAATGAAAAA.

The part of the CDR3 DNA that was read is TGTGCCAGCAGACCGGGACTAGCTAATGAG. Translation gives CASRPGLANE. In full, the CDR3 reads CASRPGLANEQFF. This chain uses TRBV7-9 with TRBJ2-1, with 9 nucleotides matching TRBD2. The read finishes 3 residues shy of the CDR3 end, and the germline J gene is used to complete it. The V and J ends lost 6 bases and 7 bases, in that order; junction bases with no gene match: 4. The CDR3 sequence is 13 residues long. Germline V gene data show CDR1 as SEHNR and CDR2 as FQNEAQ (reference sequence).

Points on this clone: The CDR3 end is not reached by the read, which stops 3 residues before it; the germline J gene fills it in. The gene calls are TRBV5-1 and TRBJ2-7; the match to TRBD1 covers 9 bases. This CDR3 contains 16 residues. With 1 base clipped from V and 1 base from J, the junction kept 6 bases outside the gene matches. Germline V gene data show CDR1 as SGHRS and CDR2 as YFSETQ. The CDR3 sequence is CASSLSGTGRSYEQYF. The part of the CDR3 DNA that was read is TGCGCCAGCAGCTTGTCCGGGACAGGGAGATCCTACGAG.

Regarding this clone: Read data end 3 residues before the CDR3 end; the end is taken from the germline J gene. This sequence joins TRBV5-6 and TRBJ2-2, with a tentative D call TRBD2 (5 bases). The CDR3 consists of 14 residues. The V end lost 2 bases, the J end lost 4 bases, and 9 bases lay between the germline ends. The germline V gene encodes CDR1 SGHDT and CDR2 YYEEEE. The CDR3 bases that were read are TGTGCCAGCAGCTTCCAGCGGTCCACCGGGGAG. Protein sequence: CASSFQRSTGE. The full CDR3 sequence reads CASSFQRSTGELFF.

On this clone: The CDR3 extends 3 residues past the end of the read, so its final part is completed from the germline J gene. The chain has TRBV7-9 and TRBJ1-2; a weak D match, TRBD1 (6 bases). The CDR3 is made up of 14 amino acids. The germline gives CDR1 SEHNR, CDR2 FQNEAQ (reference sequence). The V and J ends lost 6 bases and 7 bases respectively, with 18 bases between them. The CDR3 sequence is CASSLSGQEIGYTF. The DNA read from the CDR3 is TGTGCCAGCAGTCTTTCGGGACAAGAAATTGGC. Full variable domain (remainder filled in from reference TRBV7-9 and TRBJ1-2): DTGVSQNPRHKITKRGQNVTFRCDPISEHNRLYWYRQTLGQGPEFLTYFQNEAQLEKSRLLSDRFSAERPKGSFSTLEIQRTEQGDSAMYLCASSLSGQEIGYTFGSGTRLTVV.

Remarks on this clone: The read ends 3 residues before the CDR3 terminus; that terminus is restored from the germline J gene. The identical CDR3 is also encoded by other nucleotide sequences in the sample. The chain joins TRBV28 to TRBJ1-5, with TRBD1 identical over 8 bases. The junction had 4 bases not matched to a gene; V was cut back by 3 bases and J by 6 bases. The CDR3 runs 14 residues. Germline assignment: CDR1 MDHEN and CDR2 SYDVKM. The part of the CDR3 DNA that was read is TGTGCCAGCAGTTTGGATCAGGGGGCTCAGCCC. Translating it yields CASSLDQGAQP. The complete CDR3 protein is CASSLDQGAQPQHF.

A word on this clone: The CDR3 end falls 3 residues outside the read, so it is completed with the germline J gene. This rearrangement joins TRBV19 to TRBJ1-4; no clear D. Per the germline V gene, CDR1 is LNHDA and CDR2 is SQIVND (reference sequence). The CDR3 totals 16 residues. V lost 5 bases, J lost 5 bases, and 18 bases lay in between. The CDR3 bases that were read are TGTGCCAGTAGTGCTCCTAGTCTAATGCTGAATGAAAAA. It encodes CASSAPSLMLNEK. Given in full, the CDR3 is CASSAPSLMLNEKLFF.

As for this clone: The CDR3 end is not reached by the read, which stops 3 residues before it; the germline J gene fills it in. The chain has TRBV20-1 and TRBJ2-7; 7 nucleotides agree with TRBD1. Germline trimming cut 5 bases from V and 0 bases from J; bases unmatched to any gene: 7. This CDR3 region has 14 residues. Germline V gene sequence: CDR1 DFQATT, CDR2 SNEGSKA (reference sequence). CDR3 bases read: TGCAGTGCTTGCCCGACAGGGACCTCCTACGAG. This codes for CSACPTGTSYE. The whole CDR3 region reads CSACPTGTSYEQYF.

A remark on this clone: The read comes to an end 3 residues before the CDR3 does, leaving the germline J gene to fill in the end. J is TRBJ2-3 and V is TRBV7-9; 7 bases are a match to TRBD1. The germline CDR1 and CDR2 sequences are SEHNR and FQNEAQ (reference sequence). After removal of 6 bases from V and 2 bases from J, the junction contained 5 bases not matched to a gene. The CDR3 spans 14 residues. CDR3 residues: CASSPGQPTDTQYF. CDR3 bases read: TGTGCCAGCAGTCCGGGACAGCCCACAGATACG.